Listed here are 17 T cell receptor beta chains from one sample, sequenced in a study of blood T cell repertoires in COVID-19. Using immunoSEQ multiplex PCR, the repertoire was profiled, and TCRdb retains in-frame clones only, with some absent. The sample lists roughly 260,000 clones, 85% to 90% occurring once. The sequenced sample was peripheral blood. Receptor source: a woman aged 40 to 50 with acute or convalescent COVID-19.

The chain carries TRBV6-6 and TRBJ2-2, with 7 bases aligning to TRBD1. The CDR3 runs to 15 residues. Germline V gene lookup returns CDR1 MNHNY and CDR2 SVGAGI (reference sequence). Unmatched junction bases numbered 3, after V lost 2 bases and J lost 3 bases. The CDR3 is CASSYVQGHTGELFF. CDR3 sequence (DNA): TGTGCCAGCAGTTACGTACAGGGGCACACCGGGGAGCTGTTTTTT.

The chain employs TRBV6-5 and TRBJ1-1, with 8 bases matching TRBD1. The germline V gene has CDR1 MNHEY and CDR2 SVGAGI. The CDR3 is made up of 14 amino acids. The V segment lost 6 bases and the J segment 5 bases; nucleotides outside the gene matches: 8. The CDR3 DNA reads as TGTGCCAGCAGCGCTCAGGGGGCAGGGACTGAAGCTTTCTTT. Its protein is CASSAQGAGTEAFF.

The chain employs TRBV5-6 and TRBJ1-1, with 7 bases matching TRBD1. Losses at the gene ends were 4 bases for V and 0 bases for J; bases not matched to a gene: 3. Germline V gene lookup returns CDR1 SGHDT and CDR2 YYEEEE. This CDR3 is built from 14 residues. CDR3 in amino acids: CASSPGTVNTEAFF. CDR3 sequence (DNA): TGTGCCAGCAGCCCGGGGACAGTGAACACTGAAGCTTTCTTT.

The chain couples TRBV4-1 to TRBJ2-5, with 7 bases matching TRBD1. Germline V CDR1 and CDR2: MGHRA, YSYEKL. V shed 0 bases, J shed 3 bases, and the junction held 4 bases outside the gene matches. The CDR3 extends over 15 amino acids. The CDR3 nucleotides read TGCGCCAGCAGCCAAGATGGGCAGGGGGAAGAGACCCAGTACTTC. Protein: CASSQDGQGEETQYF.

CDR3 sequence: CASSPAGEGSPLHF. The CDR3 DNA sequence: TGTGCCAGCAGCCCAGCGGGGGAAGGCTCACCCCTCCACTTT. V usage is TRBV7-9 and J usage is TRBJ1-6, with D possibly being TRBD1 (5 bases). CDR3 length: 14 amino acids. CDR1 is SEHNR and CDR2 is FQNEAQ in the germline V gene (reference sequence). V was pared by 5 bases and J by 10 bases, with 15 bases between.

As DNA, the CDR3 is TGTGCCAGCAGCAAAGTCGGGAGCCTCGGTAGCACAGATACGCAGTATTTT. Its protein is CASSKVGSLGSTDTQYF. V gene TRBV21-1 combines with J gene TRBJ2-3; TRBD2, the D gene given by the table, was not confirmed from the DNA. TRBV21-1 is a known pseudogene. The CDR3 sequence is 17 residues long.

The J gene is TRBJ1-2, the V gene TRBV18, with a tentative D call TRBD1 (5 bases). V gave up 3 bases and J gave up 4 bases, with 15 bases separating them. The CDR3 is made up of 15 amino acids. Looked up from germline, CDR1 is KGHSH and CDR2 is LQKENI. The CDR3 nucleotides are TGTGCCAGCTCACCGCCGGGAACGGGGGGCTATGGCTACACCTTC. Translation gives CASSPPGTGGYGYTF.

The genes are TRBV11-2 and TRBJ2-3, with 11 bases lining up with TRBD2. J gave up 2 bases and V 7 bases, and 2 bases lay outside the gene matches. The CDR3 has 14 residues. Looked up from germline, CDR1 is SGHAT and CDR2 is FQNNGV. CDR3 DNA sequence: TGTGCCAGCAAACTAGCGGGGGCCACAGATACGCAGTATTTT. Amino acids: CASKLAGATDTQYF. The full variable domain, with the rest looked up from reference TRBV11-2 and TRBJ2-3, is EAGVAQSPRYKIIEKRQSVAFWCNPISGHATLYWYQQILGQGPKLLIQFQNNGVVDDSQLPKDRFSAERLKGVDSTLKIQPAKLEDSAVYLCASKLAGATDTQYFGPGTRLTVL.

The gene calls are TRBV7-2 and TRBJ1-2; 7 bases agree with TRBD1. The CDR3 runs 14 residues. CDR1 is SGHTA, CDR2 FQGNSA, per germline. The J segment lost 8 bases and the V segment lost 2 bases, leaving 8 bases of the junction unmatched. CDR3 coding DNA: TGTGCCAGCAGCTTATTAGGGGGCGGTAAAGGCTACACCTTC. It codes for CASSLLGGGKGYTF.

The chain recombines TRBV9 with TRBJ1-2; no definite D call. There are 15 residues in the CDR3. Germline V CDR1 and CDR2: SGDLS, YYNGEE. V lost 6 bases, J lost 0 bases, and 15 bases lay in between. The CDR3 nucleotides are TGTGCCAGCACCACCGATGTCCGAGCTAACTATGGCTACACCTTC. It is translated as CASTTDVRANYGYTF.

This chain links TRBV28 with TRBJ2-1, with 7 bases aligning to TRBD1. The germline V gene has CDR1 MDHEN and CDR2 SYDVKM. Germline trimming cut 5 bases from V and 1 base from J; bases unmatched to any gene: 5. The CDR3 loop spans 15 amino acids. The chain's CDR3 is CASSHAGGSYNEQFF. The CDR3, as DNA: TGTGCCAGCAGTCATGCAGGGGGATCCTACAATGAGCAGTTCTTC.

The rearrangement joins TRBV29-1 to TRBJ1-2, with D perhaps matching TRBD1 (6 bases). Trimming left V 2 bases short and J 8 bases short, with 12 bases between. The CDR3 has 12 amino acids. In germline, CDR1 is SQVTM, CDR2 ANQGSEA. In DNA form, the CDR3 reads TGCAGCGTTGAAACGGCAGGGGACGGCTACACCTTC. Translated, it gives CSVETAGDGYTF.

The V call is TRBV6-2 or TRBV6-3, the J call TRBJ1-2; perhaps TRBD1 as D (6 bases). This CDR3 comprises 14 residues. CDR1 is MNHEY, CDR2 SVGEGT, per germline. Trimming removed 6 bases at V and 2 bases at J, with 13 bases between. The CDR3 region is CASSRTTGNYGYTF. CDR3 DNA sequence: TGTGCCAGCAGCCGCACCACAGGGAACTATGGCTACACCTTC.

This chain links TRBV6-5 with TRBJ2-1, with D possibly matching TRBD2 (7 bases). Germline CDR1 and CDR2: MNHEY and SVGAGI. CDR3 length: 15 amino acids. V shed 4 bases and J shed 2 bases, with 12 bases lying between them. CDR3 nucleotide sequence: TGTGCCAGCAGTTCTGGGCGGGGGCCCTACAATGAGCAGTTCTTC. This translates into CASSSGRGPYNEQFF.

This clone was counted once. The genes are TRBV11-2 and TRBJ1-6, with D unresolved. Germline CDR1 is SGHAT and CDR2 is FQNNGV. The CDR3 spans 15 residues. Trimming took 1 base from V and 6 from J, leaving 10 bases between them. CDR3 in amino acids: CASSLGGRFNSPLHF. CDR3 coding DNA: TGTGCCAGCAGCTTAGGAGGCCGGTTTAATTCACCCCTCCACTTT.

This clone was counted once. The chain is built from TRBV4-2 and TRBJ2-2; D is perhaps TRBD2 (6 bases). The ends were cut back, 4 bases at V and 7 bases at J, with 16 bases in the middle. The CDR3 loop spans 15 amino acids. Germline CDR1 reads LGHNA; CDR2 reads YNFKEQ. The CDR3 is CASSPRDGGGGELFF. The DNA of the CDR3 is TGTGCCAGCAGCCCGCGGGATGGGGGTGGCGGGGAGCTGTTTTTT.

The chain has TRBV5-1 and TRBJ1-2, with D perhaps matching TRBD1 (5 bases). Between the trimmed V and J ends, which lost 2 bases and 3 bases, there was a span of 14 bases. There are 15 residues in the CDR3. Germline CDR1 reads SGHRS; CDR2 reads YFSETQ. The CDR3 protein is CASSFTMTGDYGYTF. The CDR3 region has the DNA TGCGCCAGCAGCTTTACTATGACGGGGGACTATGGCTACACCTTC. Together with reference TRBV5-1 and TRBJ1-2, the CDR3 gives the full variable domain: KAGVTQTPRYLIKTRGQQVTLSCSPISGHRSVSWYQQTPGQGLQFLFEYFSETQRNKGNFPGRFSGRQFSNSRSEMNVSTLELGDSALYLCASSFTMTGDYGYTFGSGTRLTVV.